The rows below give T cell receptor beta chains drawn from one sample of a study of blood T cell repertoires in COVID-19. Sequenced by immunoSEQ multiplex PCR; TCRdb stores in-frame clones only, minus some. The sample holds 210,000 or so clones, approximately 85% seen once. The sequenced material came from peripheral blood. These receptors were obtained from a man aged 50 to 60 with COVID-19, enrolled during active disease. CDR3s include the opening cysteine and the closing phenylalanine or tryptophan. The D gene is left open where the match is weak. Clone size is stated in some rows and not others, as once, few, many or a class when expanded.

CDR3: CASSFSDTGELFF
DNA: TGTGCCAGCAGTTTTTCGGACACCGGGGAGCTGTTTTTT
D: .
J: TRBJ2-2
size: many
V: TRBV6-2/TRBV6-3

CDR3: CASSLAGDTGTDTQYF
DNA: TGCGCCAGCAGCTTGGCCGGGGATACGGGTACAGATACGCAGTATTTT
D: .
J: TRBJ2-3
size: .
V: TRBV5-1

CDR3: CASSLYTLGYEQYF
DNA: TGTGCCAGCAGCTTATATACACTAGGCTACGAGCAGTACTTC
D: .
J: TRBJ2-7
size: .
V: TRBV13

CDR3: CASRKGLGGGETQYF
DNA: TGTGCCAGCAGGAAGGGCCTCGGCGGGGGGGAGACCCAGTACTTC
D: TRBD2
J: TRBJ2-5
size: few
V: TRBV6-5

CDR3: CASRTNYGYTF
DNA: TGTGCCAGCAGGACAAACTATGGCTACACCTTC
D: .
J: TRBJ1-2
size: .
V: TRBV28

CDR3: CASRNPGLDNEQFF
DNA: TGTGCCAGCAGAAATCCGGGACTGGACAATGAGCAGTTCTTC
D: .
J: TRBJ2-1
size: .
V: TRBV2

CDR3: CASSIVPGKPYEQYF
DNA: TGTGCCAGTAGTATAGTTCCAGGGAAGCCCTACGAGCAGTACTTC
D: .
J: TRBJ2-7
size: few
V: TRBV19

CDR3: CASSQIWTGASPLHF
DNA: TGTGCCAGCAGCCAAATTTGGACAGGGGCTTCACCCCTCCACTTT
D: TRBD1
J: TRBJ1-6
size: .
V: TRBV3-1/TRBV3-2

CDR3: CASSLRETGELFF
DNA: TGTGCCAGCAGCTTGAGGGAGACCGGGGAGCTGTTTTTT
D: .
J: TRBJ2-2
size: .
V: TRBV7-2

CDR3: CASRTSGLPRDTQYF
DNA: TGTGCCAGCAGAACAAGCGGGCTACCCCGGGATACGCAGTATTTT
D: .
J: TRBJ2-3
size: .
V: TRBV3-1/TRBV3-2

CDR3: CASSVGDRAEKLFF
DNA: TGTGCCAGCAGCGTAGGGGACAGGGCTGAAAAACTGTTTTTT
D: TRBD1
J: TRBJ1-4
size: .
V: TRBV9

CDR3: CASSEGQGNTEAFF
DNA: TGTGCCAGCAGCGAGGGACAGGGGAACACTGAAGCTTTCTTT
D: TRBD1
J: TRBJ1-1
size: .
V: TRBV9

CDR3: CATSDFTGRNTGELFF
DNA: TGTGCCACCAGTGATTTTACAGGTCGGAACACCGGGGAGCTGTTTTTT
D: .
J: TRBJ2-2
size: .
V: TRBV24-1

CDR3: CASSHNIALPDTQYF
DNA: TGTGCCAGCAGCCACAACATAGCCCTGCCAGATACGCAGTATTTT
D: .
J: TRBJ2-3
size: .
V: TRBV3-1/TRBV3-2

CDR3: CASSLGQVPADTQYF
DNA: TGCGCCAGCAGCTTGGGGCAGGTCCCCGCAGATACGCAGTATTTT
D: .
J: TRBJ2-3
size: .
V: TRBV5-1

CDR3: CASRPQRGNQPQHF
DNA: TGTGCCAGCAGACCGCAGAGGGGGAATCAGCCCCAGCATTTT
D: .
J: TRBJ1-5
size: .
V: TRBV2

CDR3: CASSPGTGYGYTF
DNA: TGTGCCAGCAGCCCCGGGACAGGGTATGGCTACACCTTC
D: TRBD1
J: TRBJ1-2
size: .
V: TRBV7-3

CDR3: CASRLSGGTDTQYF
DNA: TGTGCCAGCAGGCTCTCGGGGGGCACAGATACGCAGTATTTT
D: .
J: TRBJ2-3
size: .
V: TRBV3-1/TRBV3-2

CDR3: CASSPHHGQSNEQFF
DNA: TGCGCCAGCAGTCCTCACCACGGACAGAGCAATGAGCAGTTCTTC
D: .
J: TRBJ2-1
size: .
V: TRBV5-1

CDR3: CASSYSGGQTNEKLFF
DNA: TGTGCCAGCAGTTACTCGGGGGGGCAAACTAATGAAAAACTGTTTTTT
D: .
J: TRBJ1-4
size: .
V: TRBV6-5

CDR3: CASSGGGALNTGELFF
DNA: TGCGCCAGCAGTGGTGGAGGAGCATTAAACACCGGGGAGCTGTTTTTT
D: .
J: TRBJ2-2
size: .
V: TRBV10-2

CDR3: CASSYPGGEQFF
DNA: TGTGCCAGCAGTTACCCCGGAGGTGAGCAGTTCTTC
D: .
J: TRBJ2-1
size: .
V: TRBV6-5

CDR3: CASSQLMGERGDSPLHF
DNA: TGTGCCAGCAGTCAATTAATGGGAGAGCGGGGCGATTCACCCCTCCACTTT
D: .
J: TRBJ1-6
size: .
V: TRBV7-8

CDR3: CASSQGAGFDSPLHF
DNA: TGCGCCAGCAGCCAAGGAGCGGGTTTTGATTCACCCCTCCACTTT
D: .
J: TRBJ1-6
size: .
V: TRBV4-1

CDR3: CASNAGVAYEQYF
DNA: TGTGCCAGCAACGCGGGGGTCGCCTACGAGCAGTACTTC
D: TRBD2
J: TRBJ2-7
size: .
V: TRBV7-9

CDR3: CASSQDPSNTEAFF
DNA: TGCGCCAGCAGCCAAGACCCCTCGAACACTGAAGCTTTCTTT
D: .
J: TRBJ1-1
size: .
V: TRBV4-1